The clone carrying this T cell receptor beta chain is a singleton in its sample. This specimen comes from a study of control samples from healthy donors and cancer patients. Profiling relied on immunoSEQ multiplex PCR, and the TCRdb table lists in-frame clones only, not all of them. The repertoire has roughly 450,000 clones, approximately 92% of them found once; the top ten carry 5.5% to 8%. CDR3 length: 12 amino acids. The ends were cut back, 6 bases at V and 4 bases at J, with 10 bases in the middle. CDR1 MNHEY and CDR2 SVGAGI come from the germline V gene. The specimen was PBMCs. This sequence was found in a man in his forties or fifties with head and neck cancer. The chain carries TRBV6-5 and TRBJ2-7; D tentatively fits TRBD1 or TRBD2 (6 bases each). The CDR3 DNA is TGTGCCAGCAGCACAGGGACTTACGAGCAGTACTTC. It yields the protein CASSTGTYEQYF.